Below are 16 T cell receptor beta chains sequenced from a single sample in a study of cytomegalovirus exposure and HLA in healthy donors. Primers for the PCR totalled 60 Vbeta and 13 Jbeta. The assay was immunoSEQ multiplex PCR, and TCRdb's table has in-frame clones only and misses some. The listing contains 150,000 or so clones. Input material: PBMCs. The receptors shown here come from a woman in her forties or fifties in good health and CMV-seronegative.

The gene calls are TRBV2 and TRBJ1-4, with 9 bases fitting TRBD1. V gave up 7 bases and J gave up 7 bases; unmatched junction bases: 10. The CDR3 sequence is 15 residues long. Germline V CDR1 and CDR2: SNHLY, FYNNEI. The CDR3 region has the DNA TGTGCCAGCATGAACCCGGGACAGGGTCGTGAAAAACTGTTTTTT. Translated, it gives CASMNPGQGREKLFF.

The chain combines TRBV9 with TRBJ2-2, with D possibly TRBD1 on 6 matching bases. Germline CDR1 reads SGDLS; CDR2 reads YYNGEE. The CDR3 has 14 residues. V was shortened by 4 bases and J by 6 bases, with 13 bases between the two germline ends. The CDR3 reads CASSFNRESGELFF. The CDR3 DNA follows: TGTGCCAGCAGCTTCAACAGGGAATCCGGGGAGCTGTTTTTT.

The gene calls are TRBV28 and TRBJ1-4; 11 bases match TRBD1. CDR1 and CDR2 from the germline V gene are MDHEN and SYDVKM. This CDR3 spans 17 amino acids. Germline trimming cut 2 bases from V and 6 bases from J; bases unmatched to any gene: 8. The CDR3 DNA is TGTGCCAGCAGTTTACTTGGACAGGGGGCGCAGTATGAAAAACTGTTTTTT. Translation: CASSLLGQGAQYEKLFF.

This chain links TRBV6-4 with TRBJ2-7; TRBD1 agrees at 8 bases. V dropped 2 bases and J dropped 1; count of bases not matched to a gene: 16. The CDR3 length is 19 residues. The germline V gene encodes CDR1 MRHNA and CDR2 SNTAGT. CDR3 in amino acids: CASSDATGDPISPSYEQYF. In DNA form, the CDR3 reads TGTGCCAGCAGTGACGCGACAGGGGACCCCATTTCCCCATCCTACGAGCAGTACTTC.

The V gene is TRBV5-1, the J gene TRBJ2-1; tentatively, D is TRBD2 (6 bases). CDR1 and CDR2 from the germline V gene are SGHRS and YFSETQ. The CDR3 is 16 residues long. V was pared by 4 bases and J by 0 bases, with 14 bases between. CDR3: CASSRGTVSSYNEQFF. The CDR3 nucleotides read TGCGCCAGCAGCCGCGGGACGGTTAGCTCCTACAATGAGCAGTTCTTC.

The rearrangement uses TRBV7-9 and TRBJ2-1; 12 bases line up with TRBD2. V was pared by 3 bases and J by 8 bases, with 8 bases of the junction left unmatched. The CDR3 covers 16 residues. Per germline, CDR1 SEHNR and CDR2 FQNEAQ (reference sequence). Written as DNA, the CDR3 is TGTGCCAGCAGCTTTTCTCTAGCGGGGGGGTTAGATGAGCAGTTCTTC. Protein sequence: CASSFSLAGGLDEQFF.

The genes are TRBV5-6 and TRBJ1-2, with TRBD1 matching over 8 bases. Trimming at V came to 2 bases and at J to 9 bases, leaving 6 bases not matched to a gene. The CDR3 runs 13 residues. Per germline, CDR1 SGHDT and CDR2 YYEEEE. This CDR3 is CASSFPQGASYTF. The CDR3 DNA follows: TGTGCCAGCAGCTTCCCTCAGGGGGCTAGCTACACCTTC.

The rearrangement joins TRBV5-6 to TRBJ2-7; D perhaps matches TRBD2 (6 bases). Germline values: CDR1 SGHDT, CDR2 YYEEEE. The length of the CDR3 is 14 residues. The V end was cut by 4 bases, the J end by 3 bases, with 14 bases between. The CDR3 coding sequence is TGTGCCAGCAGCGTCGGGACTCCTCTCTACGAGCAGTACTTC. Its translation is CASSVGTPLYEQYF.

The chain uses TRBV5-4 and TRBJ2-4; TRBD2 matches at 14 bases. After removal of 4 bases from V and 8 bases from J, the junction contained 11 bases not matched to a gene. The CDR3 spans 17 residues. The V gene's germline CDR1 is SGHNT and CDR2 YYREEE (reference sequence). CDR3 DNA: TGTGCCAGCAGCCGTCCGGGACTAGCGGGAGATAGTGACATTCAGTACTTC. Translation gives CASSRPGLAGDSDIQYF.

The rearrangement uses TRBV5-3 and TRBJ1-4; tentative D call: TRBD1 (6 bases). TRBV5-3 is given ORF status, its function remaining uncertain. V lost 4 bases and J lost 4, with 8 bases in between. CDR3 length: 13 amino acids. The CDR3 sequence is CARSGQRNEKLFF. In nucleotides, the CDR3 is TGTGCCAGAAGCGGACAGCGTAATGAAAAACTGTTTTTT.

The chain recombines TRBV2 with TRBJ1-2; 7 nucleotides line up with TRBD1. The trim removed 5 bases at V and 2 bases at J, leaving 8 bases unmatched. This CDR3 is built from 15 residues. Per germline, CDR1 SNHLY and CDR2 FYNNEI. The CDR3, as DNA: TGTGCCAGCAGTATTGTCCAGGGGGTCAACTATGGCTACACCTTC. This encodes CASSIVQGVNYGYTF.

The chain uses TRBV7-6 and TRBJ2-7, with unresolved D. This CDR3 contains 13 residues. Germline assignment: CDR1 SGHVS and CDR2 FNYEAQ. V was pared by 2 bases and J by 2 bases, with 7 bases between. The CDR3 sequence is CASSLNPAYEQYF. Here the CDR3 DNA reads TGTGCCAGCAGCTTAAACCCGGCCTACGAGCAGTACTTC. Full variable domain (remainder filled in from reference TRBV7-6 and TRBJ2-7): GAGVSQSPRYKVTKRGQDVALRCDPISGHVSLYWYRQALGQGPEFLTYFNYEAQQDKSGLPNDRFSAERPEGSISTLTIQRTEQRDSAMYRCASSLNPAYEQYFGPGTRLTVT.

The chain employs TRBV27 and TRBJ2-7; TRBD2 agrees at 12 bases. Germline CDR1 MNHEY, CDR2 SMNVEV (reference sequence). The length of the CDR3 is 15 residues. The J segment lost 6 bases and the V segment lost 3 bases, leaving 6 bases of the junction unmatched. Here the CDR3 DNA reads TGTGCCAGCAGTTTGGCGACTAGCGGGAGAGGCGAGCAGTACTTC. The encoded protein is CASSLATSGRGEQYF.

The chain couples TRBV7-2 to TRBJ2-3; TRBD2 might be the D (6 bases). This CDR3 contains 15 residues. Between the trimmed V and J ends, which lost 1 base and 6 bases, there was a span of 14 bases. From germline, CDR1 is SGHTA and CDR2 FQGNSA. This CDR3 reads CASSLVGTPQDTQYF. CDR3 in DNA: TGTGCCAGCAGCTTAGTGGGGACTCCCCAGGATACGCAGTATTTT.

This chain joins TRBV5-1 and TRBJ1-3, with D unclear. Per the germline V gene, CDR1 is SGHRS and CDR2 is YFSETQ. Trimming pared 0 bases from V and 3 bases from J, leaving 10 bases between. The CDR3 is 15 amino acids. The CDR3 DNA follows: TGCGCCAGCAGCTTGGACCTTCTTAGTGGAAACACCATATATTTT. Its protein product is CASSLDLLSGNTIYF. The full variable domain, its missing parts supplied by reference TRBV5-1 and TRBJ1-3, is KAGVTQTPRYLIKTRGQQVTLSCSPISGHRSVSWYQQTPGQGLQFLFEYFSETQRNKGNFPGRFSGRQFSNSRSEMNVSTLELGDSALYLCASSLDLLSGNTIYFGEGSWLTVV.

The V call is TRBV2, the J call TRBJ2-5; 11 nucleotides agree with TRBD2. The CDR3 has 14 amino acids. Per germline, CDR1 SNHLY and CDR2 FYNNEI. With V trimmed by 4 bases and J by 5 bases, 3 bases remained unmatched. In nucleotides, the CDR3 is TGTGCCAGCAGTGGACTAGCGGGGTTCGAGACCCAGTACTTC. This gives the protein CASSGLAGFETQYF.